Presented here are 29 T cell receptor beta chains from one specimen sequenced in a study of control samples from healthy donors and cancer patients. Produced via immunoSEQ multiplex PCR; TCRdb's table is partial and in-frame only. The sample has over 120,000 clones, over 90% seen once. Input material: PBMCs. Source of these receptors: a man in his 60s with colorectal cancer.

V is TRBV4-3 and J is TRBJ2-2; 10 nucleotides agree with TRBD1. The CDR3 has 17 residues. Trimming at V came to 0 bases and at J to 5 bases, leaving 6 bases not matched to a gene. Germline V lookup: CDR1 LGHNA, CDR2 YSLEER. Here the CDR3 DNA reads TGCGCCAGCAGCCAAGATAGGAGGACAGGGGGAACCGGGGAGCTGTTTTTT. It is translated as CASSQDRRTGGTGELFF.

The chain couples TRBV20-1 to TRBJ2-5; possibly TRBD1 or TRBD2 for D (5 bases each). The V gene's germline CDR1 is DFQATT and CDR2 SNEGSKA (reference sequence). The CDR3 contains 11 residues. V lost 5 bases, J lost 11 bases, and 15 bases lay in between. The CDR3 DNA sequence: TGCAGTGCTGGGACCACAGGACATCAGTACTTC. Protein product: CSAGTTGHQYF.

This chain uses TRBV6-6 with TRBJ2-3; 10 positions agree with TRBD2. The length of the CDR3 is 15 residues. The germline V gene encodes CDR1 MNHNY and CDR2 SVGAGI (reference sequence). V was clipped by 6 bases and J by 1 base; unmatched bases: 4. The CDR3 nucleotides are TGTGCCAGCAGCTTGGGGACTAGCGGCACAGATACGCAGTATTTT. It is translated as CASSLGTSGTDTQYF.

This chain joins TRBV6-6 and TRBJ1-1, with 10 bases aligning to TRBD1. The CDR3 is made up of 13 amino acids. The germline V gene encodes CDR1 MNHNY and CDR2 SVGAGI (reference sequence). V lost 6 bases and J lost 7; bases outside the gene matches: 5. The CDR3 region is CASRKGQGGEAFF. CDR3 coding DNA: TGTGCCAGCAGGAAAGGACAGGGGGGTGAAGCTTTCTTT.

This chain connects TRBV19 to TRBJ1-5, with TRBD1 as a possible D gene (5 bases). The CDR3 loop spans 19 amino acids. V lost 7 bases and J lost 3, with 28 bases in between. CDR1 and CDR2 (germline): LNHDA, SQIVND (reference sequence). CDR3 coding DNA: TGTGCCAGTACCCTTGGGCAGGGAGGGCGGTGGCGCCCCAATCAGCCCCAGCATTTT. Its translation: CASTLGQGGRWRPNQPQHF.

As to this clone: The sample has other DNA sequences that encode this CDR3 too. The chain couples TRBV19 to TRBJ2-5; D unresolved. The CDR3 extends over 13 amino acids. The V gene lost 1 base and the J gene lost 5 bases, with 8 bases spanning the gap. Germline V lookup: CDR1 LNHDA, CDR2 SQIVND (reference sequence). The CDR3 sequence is CASSIALGETQYF. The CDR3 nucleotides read TGTGCCAGTAGTATAGCCTTAGGGGAGACCCAGTACTTC.

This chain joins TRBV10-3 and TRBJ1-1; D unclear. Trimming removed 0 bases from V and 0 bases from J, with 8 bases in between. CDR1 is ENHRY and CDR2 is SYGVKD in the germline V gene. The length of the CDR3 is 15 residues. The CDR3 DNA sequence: TGTGCCATCAGTGAGTCGAGGGTTATGAACACTGAAGCTTTCTTT. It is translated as CAISESRVMNTEAFF.

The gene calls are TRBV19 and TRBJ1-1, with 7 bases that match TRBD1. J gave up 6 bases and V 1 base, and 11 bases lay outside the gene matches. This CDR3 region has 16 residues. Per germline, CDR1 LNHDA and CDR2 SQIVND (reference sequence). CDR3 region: CASSIARGVGSPEAFF. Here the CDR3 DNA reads TGTGCCAGTAGTATAGCCAGGGGGGTGGGGTCTCCTGAAGCTTTCTTT.

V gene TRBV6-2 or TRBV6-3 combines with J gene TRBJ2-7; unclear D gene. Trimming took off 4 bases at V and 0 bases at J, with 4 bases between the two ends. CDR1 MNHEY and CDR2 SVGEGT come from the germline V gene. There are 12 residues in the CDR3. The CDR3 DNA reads TGTGCCAGCAGTTTGAGCTCCTACGAGCAGTACTTC. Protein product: CASSLSSYEQYF.

The CDR3 DNA reads as TGTGCCAGTAGCGAGAGACAGGGGAAGAATGAAGCTTTCTTT. This sequence encodes CASSERQGKNEAFF. This chain connects TRBV19 to TRBJ1-1; 8 bases are a match to TRBD1. The germline V gene has CDR1 LNHDA and CDR2 SQIVND (reference sequence). The CDR3 sequence is 14 residues long. With V trimmed by 6 bases and J by 7 bases, 10 bases remained unmatched.

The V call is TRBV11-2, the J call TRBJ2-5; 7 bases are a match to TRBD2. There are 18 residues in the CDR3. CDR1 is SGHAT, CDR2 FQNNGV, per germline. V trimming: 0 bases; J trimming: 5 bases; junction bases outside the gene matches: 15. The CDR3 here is CASSLDPASGENGETQYF. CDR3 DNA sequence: TGTGCCAGCAGCTTAGATCCGGCCAGCGGGGAAAACGGGGAGACCCAGTACTTC.

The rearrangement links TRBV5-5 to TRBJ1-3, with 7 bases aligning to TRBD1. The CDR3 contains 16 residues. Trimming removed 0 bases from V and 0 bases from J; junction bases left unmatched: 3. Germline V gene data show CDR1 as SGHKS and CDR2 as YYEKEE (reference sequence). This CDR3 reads CASSLAGGASGNTIYF. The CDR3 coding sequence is TGTGCCAGCAGCTTGGCAGGGGGTGCCTCTGGAAACACCATATATTTT.

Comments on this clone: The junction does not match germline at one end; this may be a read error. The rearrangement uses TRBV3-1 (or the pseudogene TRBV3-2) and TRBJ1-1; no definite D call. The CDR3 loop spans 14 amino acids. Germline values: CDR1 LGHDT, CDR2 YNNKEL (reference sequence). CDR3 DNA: TGTGCCAGCAGCCAAGCTGGGCCGAACGCTGAAGCTTTCTTT. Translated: CASSQAGPNAEAFF.

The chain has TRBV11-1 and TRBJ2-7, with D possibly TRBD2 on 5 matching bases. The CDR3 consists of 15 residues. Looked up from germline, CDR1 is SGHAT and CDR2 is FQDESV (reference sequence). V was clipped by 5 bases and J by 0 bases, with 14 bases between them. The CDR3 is CASSLAEGPSYEQYF. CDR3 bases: TGTGCCAGCAGCCTGGCCGAGGGTCCCTCCTACGAGCAGTACTTC.

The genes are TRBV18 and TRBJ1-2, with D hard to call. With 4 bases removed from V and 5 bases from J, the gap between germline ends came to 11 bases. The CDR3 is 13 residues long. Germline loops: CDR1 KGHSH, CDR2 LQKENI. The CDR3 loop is CASSLGPDYGYTF. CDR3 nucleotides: TGTGCCAGCTCACTCGGGCCAGATTATGGCTACACCTTC.

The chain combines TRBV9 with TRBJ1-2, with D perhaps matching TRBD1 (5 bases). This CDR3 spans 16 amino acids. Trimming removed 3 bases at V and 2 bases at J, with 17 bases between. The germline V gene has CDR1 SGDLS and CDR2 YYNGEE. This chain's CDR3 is CASSAPPDSQNYGYTF. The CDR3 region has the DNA TGTGCCAGCAGCGCCCCCCCCGACAGCCAAAACTATGGCTACACCTTC. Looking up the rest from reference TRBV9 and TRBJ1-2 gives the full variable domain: DSGVTQTPKHLITATGQRVTLRCSPRSGDLSVYWYQQSLDQGLQFLIQYYNGEERAKGNILERFSAQQFPDLHSELNLSSLELGDSALYFCASSAPPDSQNYGYTFGSGTRLTVV.

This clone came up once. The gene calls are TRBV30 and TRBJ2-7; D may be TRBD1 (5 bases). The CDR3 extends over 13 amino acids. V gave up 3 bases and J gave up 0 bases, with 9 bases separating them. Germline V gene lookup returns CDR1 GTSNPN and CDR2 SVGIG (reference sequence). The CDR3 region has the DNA TGTGCCTGGAGGGACATCAGCTCCTACGAGCAGTACTTC. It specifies CAWRDISSYEQYF.

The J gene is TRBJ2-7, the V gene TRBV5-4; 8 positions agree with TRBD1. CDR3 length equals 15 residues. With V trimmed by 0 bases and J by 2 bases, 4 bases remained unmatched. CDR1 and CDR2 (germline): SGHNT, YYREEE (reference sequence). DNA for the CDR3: TGTGCCAGCAGCTTGGTAGACAGGGGACCCTACGAGCAGTACTTC. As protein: CASSLVDRGPYEQYF.

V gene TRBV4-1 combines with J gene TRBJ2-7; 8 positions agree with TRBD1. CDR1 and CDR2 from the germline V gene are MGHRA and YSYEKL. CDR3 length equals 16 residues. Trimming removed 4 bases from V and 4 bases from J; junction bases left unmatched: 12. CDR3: CASSPVIGQGGYEQYF. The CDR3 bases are TGCGCCAGCAGCCCCGTTATAGGACAGGGAGGATACGAGCAGTACTTC.

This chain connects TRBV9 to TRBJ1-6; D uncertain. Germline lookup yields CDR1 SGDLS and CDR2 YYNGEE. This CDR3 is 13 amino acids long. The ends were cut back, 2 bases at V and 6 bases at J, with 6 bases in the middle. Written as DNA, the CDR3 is TGTGCCAGCAGCGTTAGCAGTAATTCACCCCTCCACTTT. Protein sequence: CASSVSSNSPLHF.

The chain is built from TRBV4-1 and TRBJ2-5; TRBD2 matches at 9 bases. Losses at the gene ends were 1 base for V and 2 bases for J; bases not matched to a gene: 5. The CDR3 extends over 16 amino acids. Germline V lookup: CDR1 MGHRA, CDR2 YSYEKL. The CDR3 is CASSQVPSGAQETQYF. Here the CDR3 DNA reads TGCGCCAGCAGCCAAGTCCCTAGCGGGGCTCAAGAGACCCAGTACTTC.

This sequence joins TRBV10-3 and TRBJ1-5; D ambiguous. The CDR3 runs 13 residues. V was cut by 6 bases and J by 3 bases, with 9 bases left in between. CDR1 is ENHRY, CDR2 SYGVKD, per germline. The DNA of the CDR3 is TGTGCCATCAGGACATCCCCCAATCAGCCCCAGCATTTT. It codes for CAIRTSPNQPQHF.

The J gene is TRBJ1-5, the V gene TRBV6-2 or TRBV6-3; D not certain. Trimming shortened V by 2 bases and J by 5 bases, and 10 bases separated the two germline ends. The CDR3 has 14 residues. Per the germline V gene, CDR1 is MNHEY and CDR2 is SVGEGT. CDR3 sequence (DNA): TGTGCCAGCAGTTACAGGGTCAATTATCAGCCCCAGCATTTT. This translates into CASSYRVNYQPQHF.

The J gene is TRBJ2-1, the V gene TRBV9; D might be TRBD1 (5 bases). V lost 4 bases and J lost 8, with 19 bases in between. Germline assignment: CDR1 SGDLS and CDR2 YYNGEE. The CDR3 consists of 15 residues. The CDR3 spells CASSQKGSLLDEQFF. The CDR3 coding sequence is TGTGCCAGCAGCCAGAAGGGGTCCCTCCTCGATGAGCAGTTCTTC.

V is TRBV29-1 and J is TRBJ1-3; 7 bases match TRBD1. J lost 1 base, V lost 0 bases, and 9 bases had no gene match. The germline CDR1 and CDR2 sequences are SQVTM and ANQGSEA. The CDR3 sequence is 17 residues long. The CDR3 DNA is TGCAGCGTTGAAGAATTGCGGACAGGCTATTCTGGAAACACCATATATTTT. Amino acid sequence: CSVEELRTGYSGNTIYF. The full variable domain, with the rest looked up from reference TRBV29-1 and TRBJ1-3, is SAVISQKPSRDICQRGTSLTIQCQVDSQVTMMFWYRQQPGQSLTLIATANQGSEATYESGFVIDKFPISRPNLTFSTLTVSNMSPEDSSIYLCSVEELRTGYSGNTIYFGEGSWLTVV.

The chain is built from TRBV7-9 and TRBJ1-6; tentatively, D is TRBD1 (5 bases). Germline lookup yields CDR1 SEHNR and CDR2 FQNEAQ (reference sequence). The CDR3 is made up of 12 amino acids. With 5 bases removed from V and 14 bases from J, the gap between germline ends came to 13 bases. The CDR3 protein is CASSPPVGALHF. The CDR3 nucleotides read TGTGCCAGCAGCCCCCCAGTGGGGGCCCTCCACTTT.

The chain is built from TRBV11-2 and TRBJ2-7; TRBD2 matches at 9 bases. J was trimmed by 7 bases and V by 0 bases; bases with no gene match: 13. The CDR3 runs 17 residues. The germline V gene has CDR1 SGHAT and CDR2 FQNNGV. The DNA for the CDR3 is TGTGCCAGCAGCTTAGATCGCGTAGCGGGGGACCTGGGAGAGCAGTACTTC. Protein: CASSLDRVAGDLGEQYF.

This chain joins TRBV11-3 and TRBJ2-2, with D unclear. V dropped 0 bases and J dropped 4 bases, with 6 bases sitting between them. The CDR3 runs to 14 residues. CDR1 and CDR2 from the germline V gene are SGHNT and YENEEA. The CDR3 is CASSLDPTTGELFF. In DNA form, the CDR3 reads TGTGCCAGCAGCTTAGATCCGACCACCGGGGAGCTGTTTTTT. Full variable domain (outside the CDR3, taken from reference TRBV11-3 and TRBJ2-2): EAGVVQSPRYKIIEKKQPVAFWCNPISGHNTLYWYLQNLGQGPELLIRYENEEAVDDSQLPKDRFSAERLKGVDSTLKIQPAELGDSAVYLCASSLDPTTGELFFGEGSRLTVL.

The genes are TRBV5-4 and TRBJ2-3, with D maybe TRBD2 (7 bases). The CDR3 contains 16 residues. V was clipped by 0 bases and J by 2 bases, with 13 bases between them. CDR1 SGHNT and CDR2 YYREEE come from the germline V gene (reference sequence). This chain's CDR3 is CASSLELGGPTDTQYF. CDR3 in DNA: TGTGCCAGCAGCTTGGAGTTGGGGGGGCCCACAGATACGCAGTATTTT.